Following are 25 T cell receptor beta chains from one sample sequenced in a study of blood T cell repertoires in COVID-19. Sequencing used immunoSEQ multiplex PCR; TCRdb keeps in-frame clones, though not all of them. The data show about 100,000 clones, about nine tenths seen once. Material: peripheral blood. Receptors originate from a middle-aged man with acute or convalescent COVID-19.

V is TRBV24-1 and J is TRBJ2-1, with D perhaps matching TRBD1 (6 bases). V shed 4 bases and J shed 4 bases, with 13 bases lying between them. This CDR3 is 15 amino acids long. Looked up from germline, CDR1 is KGHDR and CDR2 is SFDVKD. This CDR3 reads CATSDPGHLYNEQFF. As DNA, the CDR3 is TGTGCCACCAGTGACCCGGGACACTTATACAATGAGCAGTTCTTC.

This clone was seen just once. This chain links TRBV19 with TRBJ1-4; perhaps TRBD1 as D (6 bases). Looked up from germline, CDR1 is LNHDA and CDR2 is SQIVND (reference sequence). The CDR3 runs to 17 residues. The V end lost 7 bases, the J end lost 0 bases, and 18 bases lay between the germline ends. The CDR3, as DNA: TGTGCCAGTAACCTCCGGGACACCGGATCAACTAATGAAAAACTGTTTTTT. Its protein product is CASNLRDTGSTNEKLFF.

V gene TRBV4-1 combines with J gene TRBJ2-7, with D maybe TRBD2 (5 bases). This CDR3 contains 18 residues. The V end lost 0 bases, the J end lost 2 bases, and 20 bases lay between the germline ends. Germline CDR1 reads MGHRA; CDR2 reads YSYEKL. In DNA, the CDR3 is TGCGCCAGCAGCCAAGAGGGCCCCATAGACTATTATACCTACGAGCAGTACTTC. Protein sequence: CASSQEGPIDYYTYEQYF.

The chain employs TRBV13 and TRBJ2-4, with 13 bases matching TRBD2. V lost 5 bases and J lost 10; bases outside the gene matches: 11. CDR3 size: 16 residues. CDR1 and CDR2 (germline): PRHDT, FYEKMQ (reference sequence). CDR3 nucleotide sequence: TGTGCCAGCAGCCCGAGGACTAGCGGGAGCAGGACTATTCAGTACTTC. It specifies CASSPRTSGSRTIQYF.

V gene TRBV7-7 combines with J gene TRBJ1-3; weak D call: TRBD1 (6 bases). The CDR3 loop spans 16 amino acids. Germline assignment: CDR1 SSHAT and CDR2 FNYEAQ (reference sequence). V gave up 1 base and J gave up 2 bases, with 12 bases separating them. CDR3 DNA sequence: TGTGCCAGCAGCTTAGGGGGGCCCAGCACTGGAAACACCATATATTTT. Its protein product is CASSLGGPSTGNTIYF.

This clone was seen just once. J is TRBJ2-1 and V is TRBV10-1, with 10 bases matching TRBD1. CDR3 size: 13 residues. The V gene's germline CDR1 is WNHNN and CDR2 SYGVQD (reference sequence). The V and J ends lost 8 bases and 8 bases, in that order; junction bases with no gene match: 6. CDR3 amino acids: CASRDRGSDEQFF. The CDR3 coding sequence is TGCGCCAGCCGGGACAGGGGATCGGATGAGCAGTTCTTC.

As DNA, the CDR3 is TGTGCCAGCAGTGAAGAGGCCCTAGCGGGGGCTACGGAGCAGTACTTC. Its protein product is CASSEEALAGATEQYF. This chain joins TRBV6-1 and TRBJ2-7, with 10 bases fitting TRBD2. The CDR3 has 16 amino acids. V trimming: 1 base; J trimming: 7 bases; junction bases outside the gene matches: 10. Germline V gene data show CDR1 as MNHNS and CDR2 as SASEGT.

The count of this clone is one. The DNA for the CDR3 is TGTGCCAGCAGTGATTCCCCGGACAGCACCTACGAGCAGTACTTC. It translates to CASSDSPDSTYEQYF. The chain links TRBV6-1 to TRBJ2-7, with a weak D call TRBD1 (6 bases). The CDR3 contains 15 residues. Per the germline V gene, CDR1 is MNHNS and CDR2 is SASEGT. V was shortened by 3 bases and J by 2 bases, with 14 bases between the two germline ends.

The chain recombines TRBV5-6 with TRBJ2-4; 7 bases align to TRBD1. The CDR3 has 15 amino acids. The germline CDR1 and CDR2 sequences are SGHDT and YYEEEE. J gave up 5 bases and V 3 bases, and 8 bases lay outside the gene matches. The CDR3 loop is CASSSRQGGENIQYF. The DNA of the CDR3 is TGTGCCAGCAGCTCCCGACAGGGTGGCGAAAACATTCAGTACTTC.

The chain combines TRBV5-1 with TRBJ2-7, with D possibly TRBD2 on 8 matching bases. The germline gives CDR1 SGHRS, CDR2 YFSETQ. The germline V and J ends were trimmed by 4 bases and 4 bases, with 18 bases remaining between them. The CDR3 length is 15 residues. CDR3 loop: CASSPEGASGYEQYF. DNA of the CDR3: TGCGCCAGCAGCCCCGAGGGGGCTAGCGGGTACGAGCAGTACTTC. The full variable domain, completed using reference TRBV5-1 and TRBJ2-7, is KAGVTQTPRYLIKTRGQQVTLSCSPISGHRSVSWYQQTPGQGLQFLFEYFSETQRNKGNFPGRFSGRQFSNSRSEMNVSTLELGDSALYLCASSPEGASGYEQYFGPGTRLTVT.

This chain connects TRBV19 to TRBJ2-3, with TRBD2 identical over 7 bases. Unmatched junction bases numbered 7, after V lost 5 bases and J lost 2 bases. The germline V gene encodes CDR1 LNHDA and CDR2 SQIVND (reference sequence). The CDR3 is 15 residues long. Here the CDR3 DNA reads TGTGCCAGTAGTCTCACTAGCGCCCCCACAGATACGCAGTATTTT. This gives the protein CASSLTSAPTDTQYF.

The rearrangement uses TRBV29-1 and TRBJ2-5; D possibly corresponds to TRBD1 (5 bases). This CDR3 has 13 amino acids. Per the germline V gene, CDR1 is SQVTM and CDR2 is ANQGSEA. Trimming took 6 bases from V and 5 from J, leaving 16 bases between them. This CDR3 is CSVAQVEKETQYF. Here the CDR3 DNA reads TGCAGCGTCGCACAGGTTGAGAAGGAGACCCAGTACTTC.

This clone was recorded a few times. The chain has TRBV3-1 (or the pseudogene TRBV3-2) and TRBJ1-1; TRBD1 matches 7 bases. J was trimmed by 4 bases and V by 1 base; bases with no gene match: 6. Germline V gene lookup returns CDR1 LGHDT and CDR2 YNNKEL (reference sequence). The CDR3 contains 15 residues. CDR3 in DNA: TGTGCCAGCAGCCAAGGTAGGGGGCGCGGCACTGAAGCTTTCTTT. Amino acids: CASSQGRGRGTEAFF.

The chain is built from TRBV6-1 and TRBJ2-1; D uncertain. The CDR3 is 15 residues long. With 2 bases removed from V and 7 bases from J, the gap between germline ends came to 15 bases. Per germline, CDR1 MNHNS and CDR2 SASEGT. Here the CDR3 reads CASSESGFGRNEQFF. For the CDR3, the DNA is TGTGCCAGCAGTGAATCCGGGTTTGGTAGGAATGAGCAGTTCTTC.

The chain couples TRBV5-1 to TRBJ1-1, with TRBD1 matching 9 bases. This CDR3 has 14 amino acids. V dropped 4 bases and J dropped 4; count of bases not matched to a gene: 5. CDR1 and CDR2 (germline): SGHRS, YFSETQ. The CDR3 sequence is CASSPGTGPTEAFF. The CDR3, as DNA: TGCGCCAGCAGCCCCGGGACAGGGCCCACTGAAGCTTTCTTT.

The gene calls are TRBV5-1 and TRBJ2-1; unclear D gene. V dropped 1 base and J dropped 13 bases, with 24 bases sitting between them. Per the germline V gene, CDR1 is SGHRS and CDR2 is YFSETQ. The CDR3 length is 16 residues. This CDR3 is CASSLNVGSSGLAQFF. As DNA, the CDR3 is TGCGCCAGCAGCTTGAATGTCGGTAGCTCCGGGTTGGCCCAGTTCTTC.

This sequence joins TRBV7-9 and TRBJ1-5; TRBD1 matches at 7 bases. The germline V gene encodes CDR1 SEHNR and CDR2 FQNEAQ (reference sequence). The CDR3 contains 17 residues. The J segment lost 3 bases and the V segment lost 5 bases, leaving 13 bases of the junction unmatched. The CDR3 DNA sequence: TGTGCCAGCAGCAATGAAAAACCGGGACAGATCAATCAGCCCCAGCATTTT. Its protein product is CASSNEKPGQINQPQHF.

The rearrangement joins TRBV9 to TRBJ1-4, with 9 nucleotides matching TRBD1. Germline loops: CDR1 SGDLS, CDR2 YYNGEE. This CDR3 contains 16 residues. Trimming at V came to 4 bases and at J to 6 bases, leaving 10 bases not matched to a gene. CDR3 amino acids: CASSSPGQGLDEKLFF. The CDR3 coding sequence is TGTGCCAGCAGCTCTCCGGGACAGGGTTTGGATGAAAAACTGTTTTTT.

V is TRBV5-1 and J is TRBJ2-4; TRBD2 aligns across 9 bases. V shed 4 bases and J 6 bases; nucleotides not matched to a gene: 5. Germline loops: CDR1 SGHRS, CDR2 YFSETQ. This CDR3 has 14 amino acids. The CDR3 region is CASSPTSGSNIQYF. CDR3 bases: TGCGCCAGCAGCCCGACTAGCGGCTCAAACATTCAGTACTTC.

V and J are TRBV3-1 (or the pseudogene TRBV3-2) and TRBJ2-2; the D gene is possibly TRBD2 (5 bases). CDR3 length equals 16 residues. Germline V gene data show CDR1 as LGHDT and CDR2 as YNNKEL (reference sequence). With 4 bases removed from V and 5 bases from J, the gap between germline ends came to 17 bases. CDR3 amino acids: CASSPGNFGDTGELFF. For the CDR3, the DNA is TGTGCCAGCAGCCCCGGGAACTTCGGGGATACCGGGGAGCTGTTTTTT.

V gene TRBV28 combines with J gene TRBJ2-6; TRBD2 agrees at 7 bases. The V and J ends lost 6 bases and 0 bases, in that order; junction bases with no gene match: 2. The CDR3 runs to 15 residues. Germline V gene sequence: CDR1 MDHEN, CDR2 SYDVKM. The CDR3 region is CASSSGGSGANVLTF. The CDR3 nucleotides read TGTGCCAGCAGCTCGGGGGGCTCTGGGGCCAACGTCCTGACTTTC.

Here the CDR3 DNA reads TGTGCCAGCAGTGGGCCGGACAGCTATGGCTACACCTTC. It specifies CASSGPDSYGYTF. The chain has TRBV25-1 and TRBJ1-2; a weak D match, TRBD1 (6 bases). Germline V lookup: CDR1 MGHDK, CDR2 SYGVNS. The CDR3 is 13 amino acids. V was cut by 4 bases and J by 4 bases, with 10 bases left in between.

The rearrangement links TRBV2 to TRBJ1-5; D perhaps matches TRBD1 (6 bases). This CDR3 contains 13 residues. Trimming shortened V by 11 bases and J by 7 bases, and 18 bases separated the two germline ends. Germline V gene sequence: CDR1 SNHLY, CDR2 FYNNEI. The CDR3 loop reads CASNLQGGQPQHF. The CDR3, as DNA: TGTGCCTCGAACCTACAGGGCGGGCAGCCCCAGCATTTT.

The chain uses TRBV3-1 (or the pseudogene TRBV3-2) and TRBJ2-7; 9 nucleotides align to TRBD1. This CDR3 is 16 amino acids long. Trimming removed 4 bases from V and 3 bases from J; junction bases left unmatched: 10. CDR1 LGHDT and CDR2 YNNKEL come from the germline V gene (reference sequence). Written as DNA, the CDR3 is TGTGCCAGCAGCCCTCCCGACAGGGACAGGGACTACGAGCAGTACTTC. Encoded protein: CASSPPDRDRDYEQYF.

The genes are TRBV6-6 and TRBJ1-2; TRBD1 matches at 8 bases. Germline-derived CDR1 and CDR2 are MNHNY and SVGAGI (reference sequence). The CDR3 totals 15 residues. V was pared by 2 bases and J by 5 bases, with 7 bases of the junction left unmatched. Here the CDR3 DNA reads TGTGCCAGCAGTTACCAGGGGGCGGTAGGGTATGGCTACACCTTC. This sequence encodes CASSYQGAVGYGYTF.